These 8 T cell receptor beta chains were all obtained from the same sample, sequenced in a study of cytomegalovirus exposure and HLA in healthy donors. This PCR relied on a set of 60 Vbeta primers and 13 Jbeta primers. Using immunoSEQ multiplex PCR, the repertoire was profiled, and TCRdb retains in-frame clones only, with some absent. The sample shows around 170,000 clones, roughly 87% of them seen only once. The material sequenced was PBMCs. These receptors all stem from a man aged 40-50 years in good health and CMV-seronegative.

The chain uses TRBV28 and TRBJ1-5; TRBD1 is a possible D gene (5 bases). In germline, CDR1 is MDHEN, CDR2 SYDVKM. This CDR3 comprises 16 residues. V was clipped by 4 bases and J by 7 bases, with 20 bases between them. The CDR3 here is CASSSPRMEGRQPQHF. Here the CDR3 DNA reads TGTGCCAGCAGTTCGCCCCGGATGGAGGGGCGACAGCCCCAGCATTTT.

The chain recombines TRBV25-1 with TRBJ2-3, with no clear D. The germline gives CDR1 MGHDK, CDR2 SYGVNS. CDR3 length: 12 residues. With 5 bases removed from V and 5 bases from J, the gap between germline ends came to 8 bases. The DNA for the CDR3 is TGTGCCAGCAGTCATACCGGAGATACGCAGTATTTT. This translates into CASSHTGDTQYF.

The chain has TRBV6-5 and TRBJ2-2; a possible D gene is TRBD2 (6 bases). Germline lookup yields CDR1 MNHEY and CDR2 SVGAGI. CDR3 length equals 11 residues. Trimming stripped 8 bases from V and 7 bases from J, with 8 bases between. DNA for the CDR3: TGTGCCAGCTCGGGGGTCGGGGAGCTGTTTTTT. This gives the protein CASSGVGELFF.

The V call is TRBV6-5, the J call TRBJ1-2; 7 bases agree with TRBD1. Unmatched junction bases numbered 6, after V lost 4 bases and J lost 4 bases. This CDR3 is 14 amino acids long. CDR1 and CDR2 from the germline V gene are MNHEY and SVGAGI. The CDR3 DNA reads TGTGCCAGCAGTTCAACAGGGGTCTCCTATGGCTACACCTTC. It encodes CASSSTGVSYGYTF.

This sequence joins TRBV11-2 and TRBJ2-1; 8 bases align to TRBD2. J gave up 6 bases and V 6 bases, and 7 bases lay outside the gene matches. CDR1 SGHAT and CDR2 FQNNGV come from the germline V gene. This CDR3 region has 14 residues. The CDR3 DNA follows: TGTGCCAGCAGGGAGCCCGGGGGGGGCAATGAGCAGTTCTTC. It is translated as CASREPGGGNEQFF.

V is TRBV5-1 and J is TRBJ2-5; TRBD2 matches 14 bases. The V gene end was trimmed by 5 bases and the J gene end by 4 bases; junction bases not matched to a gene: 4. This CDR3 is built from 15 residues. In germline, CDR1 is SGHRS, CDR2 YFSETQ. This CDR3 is CASRTSGGEGETQYF. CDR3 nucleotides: TGCGCCAGCAGGACTAGCGGGGGGGAAGGAGAGACCCAGTACTTC.

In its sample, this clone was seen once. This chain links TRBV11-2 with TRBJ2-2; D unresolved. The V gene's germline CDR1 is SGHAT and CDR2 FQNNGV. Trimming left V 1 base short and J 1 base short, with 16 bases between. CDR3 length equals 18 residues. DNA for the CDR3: TGTGCCAGCAGCTTAGTAACGGCAGCGAAAAAGAACACCGGGGAGCTGTTTTTT. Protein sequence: CASSLVTAAKKNTGELFF.

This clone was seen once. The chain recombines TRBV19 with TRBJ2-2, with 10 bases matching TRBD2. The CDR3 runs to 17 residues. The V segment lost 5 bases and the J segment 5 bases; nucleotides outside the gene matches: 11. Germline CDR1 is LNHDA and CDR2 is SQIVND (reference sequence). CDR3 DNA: TGTGCCAGTAGTCCCCTAGCGGGAGTTTATAATACCGGGGAGCTGTTTTTT. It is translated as CASSPLAGVYNTGELFF.